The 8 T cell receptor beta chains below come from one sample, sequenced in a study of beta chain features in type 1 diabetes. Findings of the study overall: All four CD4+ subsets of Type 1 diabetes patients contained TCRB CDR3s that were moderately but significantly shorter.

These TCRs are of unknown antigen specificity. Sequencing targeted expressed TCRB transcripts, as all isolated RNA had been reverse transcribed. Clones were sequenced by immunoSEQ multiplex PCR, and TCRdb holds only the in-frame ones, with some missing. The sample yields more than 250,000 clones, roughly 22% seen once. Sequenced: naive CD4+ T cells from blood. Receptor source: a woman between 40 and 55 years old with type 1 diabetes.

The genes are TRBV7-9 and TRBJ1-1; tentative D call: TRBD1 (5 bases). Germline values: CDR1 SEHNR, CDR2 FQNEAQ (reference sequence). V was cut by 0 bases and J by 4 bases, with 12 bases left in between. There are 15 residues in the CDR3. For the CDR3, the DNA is TGTGCCAGCAGCTTAGCGCGGGGGAGTGGCACTGAAGCTTTCTTT. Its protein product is CASSLARGSGTEAFF.

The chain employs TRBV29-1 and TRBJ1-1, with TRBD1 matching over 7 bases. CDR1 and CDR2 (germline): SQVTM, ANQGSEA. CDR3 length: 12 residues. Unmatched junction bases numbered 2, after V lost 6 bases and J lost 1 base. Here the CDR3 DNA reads TGCAGCGTCGGGACAGCGAACACTGAAGCTTTCTTT. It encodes CSVGTANTEAFF.

The CDR3 reads CASILDRWNGYTF. Written as DNA, the CDR3 is TGTGCCAGCATCCTGGACAGGTGGAATGGCTACACCTTC. The V call is TRBV6-6, the J call TRBJ1-2; 7 nucleotides line up with TRBD1. Trimming took 7 bases from V and 6 from J; bases not matched to a gene: 8. In germline, CDR1 is MNHNY, CDR2 SVGAGI (reference sequence). The CDR3 sequence is 13 residues long.

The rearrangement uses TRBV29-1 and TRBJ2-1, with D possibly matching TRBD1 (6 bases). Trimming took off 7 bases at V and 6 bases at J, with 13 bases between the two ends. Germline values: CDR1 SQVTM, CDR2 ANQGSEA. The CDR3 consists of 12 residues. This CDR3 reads CSGRRRGNEQFF. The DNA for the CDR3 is TGCAGCGGCCGACGCAGGGGCAATGAGCAGTTCTTC.

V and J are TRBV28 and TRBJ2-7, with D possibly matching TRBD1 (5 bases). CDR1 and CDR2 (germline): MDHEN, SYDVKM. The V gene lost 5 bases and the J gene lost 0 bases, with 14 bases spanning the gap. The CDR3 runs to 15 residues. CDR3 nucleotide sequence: TGTGCCAGCAGTCTCCCCCCAGGGAACTCCTACGAGCAGTACTTC. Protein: CASSLPPGNSYEQYF.

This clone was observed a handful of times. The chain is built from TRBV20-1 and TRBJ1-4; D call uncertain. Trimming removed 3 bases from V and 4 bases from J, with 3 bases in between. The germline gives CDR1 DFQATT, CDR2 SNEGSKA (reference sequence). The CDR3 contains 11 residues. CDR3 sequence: CSASSNEKLFF. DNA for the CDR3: TGCAGTGCTAGCAGTAATGAAAAACTGTTTTTT.

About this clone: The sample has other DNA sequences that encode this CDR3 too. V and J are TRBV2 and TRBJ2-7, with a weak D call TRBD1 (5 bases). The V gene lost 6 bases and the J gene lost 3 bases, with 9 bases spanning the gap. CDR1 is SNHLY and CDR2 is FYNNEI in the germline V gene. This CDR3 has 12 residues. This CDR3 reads CASSGDSYEQYF. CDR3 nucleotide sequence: TGTGCCAGCAGCGGAGACAGCTACGAGCAGTACTTC.

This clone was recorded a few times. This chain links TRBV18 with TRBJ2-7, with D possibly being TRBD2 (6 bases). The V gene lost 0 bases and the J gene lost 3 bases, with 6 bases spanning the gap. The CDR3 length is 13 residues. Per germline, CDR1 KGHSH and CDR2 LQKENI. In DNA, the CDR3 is TGTGCCAGCTCACCACCGGGGGGCTACGAGCAGTACTTC. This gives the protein CASSPPGGYEQYF.